Listed below are T cell receptor beta chains from one sample, sequenced in a study of long-term antiretroviral therapy in people with HIV. This table comes from immunoSEQ multiplex PCR, and its TCRdb copy is limited to in-frame clones, with some not included. The sample carries about 23,000 clones, approximately 80% recorded once. The sample in question was unsorted PBMCs, obtained around 4.5 years after starting antiretroviral therapy. These receptors came from a man aged 25-40 years with HIV. Both conserved end residues are part of each CDR3. A D gene is named only where the DNA matches it firmly. Part of the rows lack a size; the others show once, few, many or a class for expanded clones.

V	size	D	J	CDR3	DNA
TRBV6-1	NA	NA	TRBJ2-7	CASHPTVILPYEQYF	TGTGCCAGCCACCCGACAGTGATACTTCCCTACGAGCAGTACTTC
TRBV7-9	NA	NA	TRBJ2-1	CASSPDGSHEQFF	TGTGCCAGCAGCCCAGACGGATCGCATGAGCAGTTCTTC
TRBV7-2	NA	TRBD2	TRBJ2-1	CASSLLAGGRNEQFF	TGTGCCAGCAGCTTGCTAGCGGGGGGACGGAATGAGCAGTTCTTC
TRBV10-2	NA	NA	TRBJ2-5	CASSHLRQAETQYF	TGCGCCAGCAGTCACTTACGACAGGCGGAGACCCAGTACTTC
TRBV4-3	NA	TRBD2	TRBJ2-1	CASSQDRGLAGEDNEQFF	TGCGCCAGCAGCCAAGATAGGGGACTAGCGGGAGAAGACAATGAGCAGTTCTTC
TRBV7-9	NA	TRBD1	TRBJ2-5	CASSLSPGTDHIETQYF	TGTGCCAGCAGCTTATCTCCGGGGACAGATCATATCGAGACCCAGTACTTC
TRBV18	NA	NA	TRBJ2-3	CASSPLPPGPSTDTQYF	TGTGCCAGCTCACCCTTACCGCCCGGGCCGAGCACAGATACGCAGTATTTT
TRBV5-1	NA	NA	TRBJ1-2	CASSLDGGTAYGYTF	TGCGCCAGCAGCTTGGACGGGGGGACCGCCTATGGCTACACCTTC
TRBV7-6	medium-sized	NA	TRBJ1-5	CASSLGSGQPQHF	TGTGCCAGCAGCTTAGGCTCGGGTCAGCCCCAGCATTTT
TRBV6-5	NA	NA	TRBJ2-7	CASSHRDASSYEQYF	TGTGCCAGCAGCCACCGGGACGCGAGCTCCTACGAGCAGTACTTC
TRBV7-8	NA	TRBD2	TRBJ2-1	CASSYVAGGDYNEQFF	TGTGCCAGCAGCTACGTAGCGGGGGGCGATTACAATGAGCAGTTCTTC
TRBV12-5	NA	NA	TRBJ1-2	CASGTQTDYGYTF	TGTGCTAGTGGTACCCAGACAGACTATGGCTACACCTTC
TRBV29-1	once	TRBD2	TRBJ2-3	CSVTTSGGGSTDTQYF	TGCAGCGTAACGACTAGCGGGGGAGGTAGCACAGATACGCAGTATTTT
TRBV5-6	NA	TRBD2	TRBJ2-7	CASSLPSGGPYEQYF	TGTGCCAGCAGCCTCCCAAGCGGGGGACCCTACGAGCAGTACTTC
TRBV4-2	NA	TRBD1	TRBJ2-7	CASSQTGTAPYEQYF	TGTGCCAGCAGCCAAACCGGGACAGCCCCCTACGAGCAGTACTTC
TRBV6-6	medium-sized	NA	TRBJ1-5	CASGGGGLYQPQHF	TGTGCCAGCGGGGGCGGGGGGCTCTATCAGCCCCAGCATTTT
TRBV11-2	once	NA	TRBJ2-5	CASSLDTQVTQYF	TGTGCCAGCAGCTTAGACACCCAGGTGACCCAGTACTTC
TRBV28	NA	TRBD2	TRBJ2-1	CASSPRTSVYNEQFF	TGTGCCAGCAGTCCCCGGACTAGCGTCTACAATGAGCAGTTCTTC
TRBV7-2	NA	NA	TRBJ1-1	CASSSSTVNTEAFF	TGTGCCAGCAGCTCTTCCACAGTGAACACTGAAGCTTTCTTT
TRBV9	NA	NA	TRBJ2-1	CASSGITGRNGEQFF	TGTGCCAGCAGCGGGATAACCGGGAGAAACGGTGAGCAGTTCTTC
TRBV28	NA	NA	TRBJ2-3	CASSTRAPGPDTQYF	TGTGCCAGCAGTACCCGGGCCCCAGGGCCAGATACGCAGTATTTT
TRBV5-5	NA	TRBD1	TRBJ2-1	CASSSGQGLYNEQFF	TGTGCCAGCAGCTCCGGACAGGGGCTCTACAATGAGCAGTTCTTC
TRBV5-1	NA	TRBD1	TRBJ1-2	CASSPGQDRFYGYTF	TGCGCCAGCAGCCCCGGCCAGGACAGGTTCTATGGCTACACCTTC
TRBV9	NA	TRBD2	TRBJ2-7	CASSPMGGGEQYF	TGTGCCAGCAGCCCTATGGGGGGGGGCGAGCAGTACTTC
TRBV6-5	NA	TRBD1	TRBJ2-5	CASSGTGLGETQYF	TGTGCCAGCAGTGGGACAGGGCTAGGGGAGACCCAGTACTTC
TRBV29-1	NA	NA	TRBJ2-1	CSCRGLYNEQFF	TGCTCATGTCGGGGGCTTTACAATGAGCAGTTCTTC
TRBV7-2	NA	NA	TRBJ2-7	CASTPLAGRSEQYF	TGTGCCAGCACCCCACTTGCAGGGAGGTCCGAGCAGTACTTC
TRBV7-9	NA	NA	TRBJ2-3	CASSPVSGHPLTDTQYF	TGTGCCAGCAGCCCGGTGTCCGGGCACCCCCTCACAGATACGCAGTATTTT
TRBV5-1	once	TRBD2	TRBJ2-3	CASSLGGGAADTQYF	TGCGCCAGCAGCTTGGGGGGAGGGGCAGCAGATACGCAGTATTTT
TRBV2	once	TRBD2	TRBJ2-3	CASRSTLLSGDPTDTQYF	TGTGCCAGCAGATCGACTTTACTGAGCGGGGACCCCACAGATACGCAGTATTTT
TRBV12-5	few	NA	TRBJ2-3	CASGLVIRVSTGETPTIIDGTQYF	TGTGCTAGTGGTTTGGTAATTAGGGTCTCAACGGGGGAAACACCGACGATTATTGATGGAACGCAGTATTTT
TRBV28	NA	NA	TRBJ1-4	CASSLAGATNEKLFF	TGTGCCAGCAGTTTGGCAGGTGCAACTAATGAAAAACTGTTTTTT
TRBV6-6	once	TRBD1	TRBJ2-7	CASSRPRDRASYEQYF	TGTGCCAGCAGTCGCCCCCGGGACAGGGCGAGTTACGAGCAGTACTTC
TRBV9	NA	NA	TRBJ1-2	CASRMDAYGYTF	TGTGCCAGCAGGATGGACGCCTATGGCTACACCTTC
TRBV30	NA	TRBD1	TRBJ1-2	CAWSGTGGGGYTF	TGTGCCTGGAGCGGGACAGGGGGTGGTGGCTACACCTTC
TRBV4-2	NA	NA	TRBJ2-3	CASSQDTGDTQYF	TGTGCCAGCAGCCAAGACACTGGGGATACGCAGTATTTT
TRBV5-4	NA	TRBD2	TRBJ2-5	CASSLGNSGGETQYF	TGTGCCAGCAGCTTGGGGAACAGCGGGGGAGAGACCCAGTACTTC
TRBV11-2	NA	TRBD1	TRBJ1-1	CASSFYRGMNTEAFF	TGTGCCAGCAGCTTCTACAGGGGGATGAACACTGAAGCTTTCTTT
TRBV7-9	NA	NA	TRBJ2-3	CASSSGLVGRRTTDTQYF	TGTGCCAGCAGCTCAGGTCTGGTCGGACGACGGACCACAGATACGCAGTATTTT
TRBV11-2	NA	TRBD2	TRBJ2-3	CASSISGTSTDTQYF	TGTGCCAGCAGCATTTCCGGGACTAGTACAGATACGCAGTATTTT
TRBV4-2	NA	TRBD2	TRBJ2-1	CASSQGELAGPSYNEQFF	TGTGCCAGCAGCCAAGGCGAACTAGCGGGCCCCTCCTACAATGAGCAGTTCTTC
TRBV14	NA	NA	TRBJ1-3	CASSQVGGMAGNTIYF	TGTGCCAGCAGCCAAGTGGGGGGAATGGCCGGAAACACCATATATTTT
TRBV4-2	once	TRBD2	TRBJ2-3	CASSPKAGDTDTQYF	TGTGCCAGCAGCCCCAAAGCGGGAGACACAGATACGCAGTATTTT
TRBV7-2	NA	NA	TRBJ1-5	CASSLSSGNQPQHF	TGTGCCAGCAGCTTAAGTTCGGGCAATCAGCCCCAGCATTTT
TRBV2	NA	NA	TRBJ1-5	CASRTGQSNQPQHF	TGTGCCAGCAGGACGGGACAATCAAATCAGCCCCAGCATTTT
TRBV5-4	NA	TRBD2	TRBJ2-1	CASRSGLAGGGEQFF	TGTGCCAGCAGATCCGGACTAGCGGGAGGGGGTGAGCAGTTCTTC
TRBV6-6	NA	NA	TRBJ1-2	CASSLDSYGYTF	TGTGCCAGCAGTTTGGACAGCTATGGCTACACCTTC
TRBV10-3	NA	TRBD2	TRBJ2-7	CAISVSSGRAGEQYF	TGTGCCATCAGTGTATCTAGCGGGAGGGCCGGCGAGCAGTACTTC
TRBV18	NA	NA	TRBJ2-7	CASSPGDGYEQYF	TGTGCCAGCTCACCCGGGGACGGCTACGAGCAGTACTTC
TRBV6-1	once	NA	TRBJ2-7	CASSDQGPRNYEQYF	TGTGCCAGCAGTGATCAGGGGCCCAGGAACTACGAGCAGTACTTC